These 32 T cell receptor beta chains came from one sample sequenced in a study of regulatory and conventional T cells in RAG deficiency. TCRdb keeps only in-frame clones here, not all; method: immunoSEQ multiplex PCR. Of about 30,000 clones detected, approximately 90% appear once; the ten largest clones hold 5.4%. These data were likewise used in another study, on regulatory T cells. That publication notes: Primers: 52 TRBV forward and 13 TRBJ reverse.

Material for sequencing was CD8+ T cells sorted from blood. These receptors were obtained from a human donor in good health.

This clone was counted a few times. The V gene is TRBV15, the J gene TRBJ2-5; maybe TRBD2 (7 bases). Trimming took 6 bases from V and 0 from J, leaving 17 bases between them. The CDR3 consists of 16 residues. In germline, CDR1 is LNHNV, CDR2 YYDKDF (reference sequence). CDR3: CATSLLRGGNQETQYF. As DNA, the CDR3 is TGTGCCACCAGTCTCCTGAGGGGGGGCAACCAAGAGACCCAGTACTTC.

The CDR3 here is CASSEAGFGYEQYF. As DNA, the CDR3 is TGTGCCAGCAGTGAAGCAGGGTTCGGTTACGAGCAGTACTTC. This chain links TRBV6-1 with TRBJ2-7, with D hard to call. The length of the CDR3 is 14 residues. Germline V gene lookup returns CDR1 MNHNS and CDR2 SASEGT. Trimming stripped 0 bases from V and 4 bases from J, with 10 bases between.

The chain employs TRBV27 and TRBJ1-5, with no clear D. The V gene lost 8 bases and the J gene lost 0 bases, with 5 bases spanning the gap. The germline V gene has CDR1 MNHEY and CDR2 SMNVEV (reference sequence). This CDR3 is 12 amino acids long. CDR3 sequence (DNA): TGTGCCAGCGGTTATAGCAATCAGCCCCAGCATTTT. Translated: CASGYSNQPQHF.

The rearrangement joins TRBV4-3 to TRBJ1-5, with unresolved D. V gave up 0 bases and J gave up 3 bases, with 9 bases separating them. CDR1 is LGHNA, CDR2 YSLEER, per germline. This CDR3 spans 15 amino acids. The CDR3 region is CASSQEWAANQPQHF. The CDR3 DNA is TGCGCCAGCAGCCAAGAATGGGCAGCCAATCAGCCCCAGCATTTT.

This clone showed up just a few times. The chain is built from TRBV19 and TRBJ1-5, with TRBD1 as a possible D gene (6 bases). The CDR3 runs 14 residues. Looked up from germline, CDR1 is LNHDA and CDR2 is SQIVND (reference sequence). The V gene lost 3 bases and the J gene lost 3 bases, with 9 bases spanning the gap. The CDR3 DNA follows: TGTGCCAGTAGTATCCGGGACACCAATCAGCCCCAGCATTTT. Amino acids: CASSIRDTNQPQHF.

The chain carries TRBV13 and TRBJ2-5, with TRBD1 matching 10 bases. The ends lost 4 bases at V and 4 bases at J; junction bases unmatched: 6. This CDR3 spans 15 amino acids. Germline assignment: CDR1 PRHDT and CDR2 FYEKMQ (reference sequence). This CDR3 is CASSWGRDRGETQYF. The CDR3, as DNA: TGTGCCAGCAGCTGGGGCCGGGACAGGGGAGAGACCCAGTACTTC.

This chain links TRBV7-3 with TRBJ2-7; the match to TRBD2 covers 15 bases. The germline CDR1 and CDR2 sequences are SGHTA and FQGTGA. This CDR3 contains 14 residues. The junction had 1 base not matched to a gene; V was cut back by 4 bases and J by 6 bases. The CDR3: CASSSGLAGGEQYF. CDR3 in DNA: TGTGCCAGCAGCTCGGGACTAGCGGGAGGCGAGCAGTACTTC.

The chain recombines TRBV12-5 with TRBJ2-5; D remains unclear. The CDR3 extends over 13 amino acids. The germline V and J ends were trimmed by 2 bases and 5 bases, with 9 bases remaining between them. Germline V lookup: CDR1 LGHNT, CDR2 FRNRAP. The CDR3 DNA sequence: TGTGCTAGTGGTTTGCTCGGCCAGGAGACCCAGTACTTC. Amino acid sequence: CASGLLGQETQYF.

The chain carries TRBV5-4 and TRBJ1-4, with 7 positions matching TRBD1. The J segment lost 4 bases and the V segment lost 3 bases, leaving 15 bases of the junction unmatched. The germline V gene has CDR1 SGHNT and CDR2 YYREEE (reference sequence). The length of the CDR3 is 18 residues. This CDR3 reads CASSSLLRGGGDNEKLFF. For the CDR3, the DNA is TGTGCCAGCAGCTCGCTATTGAGAGGGGGCGGGGATAATGAAAAACTGTTTTTT.

V and J are TRBV11-3 and TRBJ2-2; D is ambiguous. Looked up from germline, CDR1 is SGHNT and CDR2 is YENEEA. This CDR3 has 13 residues. V was clipped by 4 bases and J by 6 bases, with 9 bases between them. CDR3: CASSSPGAGELFF. CDR3 bases: TGTGCCAGCAGCTCTCCCGGAGCCGGGGAGCTGTTTTTT.

This clone was seen once. V gene TRBV6-5 combines with J gene TRBJ2-7; D not certain. This CDR3 is built from 13 residues. V was clipped by 6 bases and J by 2 bases, with 11 bases between them. Per the germline V gene, CDR1 is MNHEY and CDR2 is SVGAGI. In nucleotides, the CDR3 is TGTGCCAGCAGCCCCGAACCAACCTACGAGCAGTACTTC. Protein sequence: CASSPEPTYEQYF.

This chain connects TRBV6-4 to TRBJ2-1; no firm D call. Trimming left V 3 bases short and J 1 base short, with 13 bases between. Germline V gene sequence: CDR1 MRHNA, CDR2 SNTAGT. This CDR3 has 16 amino acids. The chain's CDR3 is CASSEEFSGSYNEQFF. The CDR3 region has the DNA TGTGCCAGCAGTGAAGAATTCAGTGGGTCCTACAATGAGCAGTTCTTC.

The J gene is TRBJ2-2, the V gene TRBV15; 9 bases agree with TRBD2. Germline V gene lookup returns CDR1 LNHNV and CDR2 YYDKDF (reference sequence). CDR3 length: 15 residues. Unmatched junction bases numbered 3, after V lost 1 base and J lost 6 bases. The CDR3 bases are TGTGCCACCAGCAGAGTAGCGGGAGCTTCCGGGGAGCTGTTTTTT. Translated, it gives CATSRVAGASGELFF.

The chain combines TRBV13 with TRBJ1-1; no firm D call. This CDR3 has 15 residues. With 0 bases removed from V and 1 base from J, the gap between germline ends came to 9 bases. Germline assignment: CDR1 PRHDT and CDR2 FYEKMQ (reference sequence). In DNA form, the CDR3 reads TGTGCCAGCAGCTTAGGTCTCGGCCAGAACACTGAAGCTTTCTTT. Its translation: CASSLGLGQNTEAFF.

The chain recombines TRBV7-3 with TRBJ2-5; D is possibly TRBD1 or TRBD2 (6 bases each). This CDR3 region has 16 residues. The germline gives CDR1 SGHTA, CDR2 FQGTGA. Trimming cost V 2 bases and J 4 bases, with 17 bases left between them. Written as DNA, the CDR3 is TGTGCCAGCAGCTTAGGGTTTGGGGGGCCGGGAGAGACCCAGTACTTC. This codes for CASSLGFGGPGETQYF.

The rearrangement joins TRBV27 to TRBJ2-3; TRBD2 matches 9 bases. This CDR3 comprises 15 residues. Germline-derived CDR1 and CDR2 are MNHEY and SMNVEV (reference sequence). The V segment lost 6 bases and the J segment 0 bases; nucleotides outside the gene matches: 4. The CDR3 region has the DNA TGTGCCAGCAGCTTGACTAGCGGTAGCACAGATACGCAGTATTTT. Amino acid sequence: CASSLTSGSTDTQYF.

This chain connects TRBV7-9 to TRBJ1-1; weak D call: TRBD1 (5 bases). Germline V lookup: CDR1 SEHNR, CDR2 FQNEAQ (reference sequence). The CDR3 consists of 15 residues. V was pared by 0 bases and J by 1 base, with 9 bases between. CDR3 residues: CASSLATGENTEAFF. The CDR3 DNA sequence: TGTGCCAGCAGCTTAGCAACAGGAGAGAACACTGAAGCTTTCTTT.

V and J are TRBV6-4 and TRBJ2-1; tentative D call: TRBD2 (5 bases). V gave up 5 bases and J gave up 6 bases, with 11 bases separating them. Per the germline V gene, CDR1 is MRHNA and CDR2 is SNTAGT. The CDR3 loop spans 13 amino acids. The CDR3 DNA reads TGTGCCAGCAGTCCTTCCGAGGGCAATGAGCAGTTCTTC. Protein product: CASSPSEGNEQFF.

The rearrangement uses TRBV11-2 and TRBJ2-5, with a tentative D call TRBD1 (6 bases). Looked up from germline, CDR1 is SGHAT and CDR2 is FQNNGV. This CDR3 has 18 residues. V was trimmed by 5 bases and J by 4 bases, leaving 26 bases between them. The CDR3 sequence: CASSPVYPSTGSLETQYF. In DNA form, the CDR3 reads TGTGCCAGCAGCCCCGTATACCCTTCGACAGGATCCTTAGAGACCCAGTACTTC.

J is TRBJ1-4 and V is TRBV6-6; D perhaps matches TRBD1 (5 bases). The germline CDR1 and CDR2 sequences are MNHNY and SVGAGI (reference sequence). The CDR3 extends over 13 amino acids. Trimming cost V 2 bases and J 5 bases, with 6 bases left between them. Here the CDR3 DNA reads TGTGCCAGCAGTTACCGACAGAATGAAAAACTGTTTTTT. Protein: CASSYRQNEKLFF.

V usage is TRBV9 and J usage is TRBJ1-1, with D perhaps matching TRBD1 (5 bases). Per the germline V gene, CDR1 is SGDLS and CDR2 is YYNGEE. V was shortened by 4 bases and J by 2 bases, with 15 bases between the two germline ends. There are 15 residues in the CDR3. The DNA for the CDR3 is TGTGCCAGCAGCCGGAGTGGTCAGGGAAACACTGAAGCTTTCTTT. Translation gives CASSRSGQGNTEAFF.

The chain joins TRBV7-9 to TRBJ2-1, with TRBD2 matching 8 bases. This CDR3 is 19 amino acids long. V lost 2 bases and J lost 4; bases outside the gene matches: 16. Germline CDR1 reads SEHNR; CDR2 reads FQNEAQ (reference sequence). Written as DNA, the CDR3 is TGTGCCAGCAGCTTAAGGCGGACGGTGAGCGGGAGTGCGTACAATGAGCAGTTCTTC. As protein: CASSLRRTVSGSAYNEQFF.

V gene TRBV11-2 combines with J gene TRBJ2-7; D is uncertain. Germline V gene lookup returns CDR1 SGHAT and CDR2 FQNNGV. The CDR3 is 12 residues long. Trimming took off 5 bases at V and 3 bases at J, with 8 bases between the two ends. The CDR3 reads CASSPDHYEQYF. The CDR3 coding sequence is TGTGCCAGCAGCCCCGACCACTACGAGCAGTACTTC.

The rearrangement joins TRBV5-4 to TRBJ2-5; 8 positions match TRBD1. Germline V gene data show CDR1 as SGHNT and CDR2 as YYREEE (reference sequence). The CDR3 sequence is 15 residues long. V dropped 4 bases and J dropped 4; count of bases not matched to a gene: 9. Written as DNA, the CDR3 is TGTGCCAGCAGCCTACGACAGGGGATGGGAGAGACCCAGTACTTC. Translating it yields CASSLRQGMGETQYF.

This clone is a singleton in its sample. V usage is TRBV7-9 and J usage is TRBJ2-5, with D possibly matching TRBD1 (6 bases). Germline V lookup: CDR1 SEHNR, CDR2 FQNEAQ (reference sequence). Trimming took 5 bases from V and 1 from J, leaving 11 bases between them. This CDR3 has 14 amino acids. This CDR3 is CASSQDSPQETQYF. The CDR3 bases are TGTGCCAGCAGCCAGGACAGCCCCCAAGAGACCCAGTACTTC.

The chain links TRBV27 to TRBJ2-7; D unclear. The germline gives CDR1 MNHEY, CDR2 SMNVEV (reference sequence). The CDR3 extends over 14 amino acids. With 8 bases removed from V and 3 bases from J, the gap between germline ends came to 17 bases. The CDR3 sequence is CASRPLGSYYEQYF. The CDR3 region has the DNA TGTGCCAGCCGGCCCTTGGGGTCGTACTACGAGCAGTACTTC.

This chain links TRBV29-1 with TRBJ1-6; weak D call: TRBD1 (5 bases). The germline V gene has CDR1 SQVTM and CDR2 ANQGSEA. The CDR3 contains 17 residues. V lost 1 base to trimming and J lost 6 bases, with 19 bases between them. The CDR3 loop is CSVEVAGGWVPNSPLHF. CDR3 bases: TGCAGCGTTGAAGTCGCGGGGGGTTGGGTCCCTAATTCACCCCTCCACTTT.

V is TRBV11-2 and J is TRBJ1-5; 8 nucleotides align to TRBD1. J lost 7 bases, V lost 5 bases, and 7 bases had no gene match. This CDR3 is built from 14 residues. Looked up from germline, CDR1 is SGHAT and CDR2 is FQNNGV. CDR3 amino acids: CASSLDRGRQPQHF. The DNA for the CDR3 is TGTGCCAGCAGCCTCGACAGGGGCAGACAGCCCCAGCATTTT.

The CDR3 spells CASRGRGEGYEQYF. The CDR3 nucleotides read TGTGCCAGCAGGGGCAGGGGAGAGGGGTACGAGCAGTACTTC. V gene TRBV2 combines with J gene TRBJ2-7; the D gene is possibly TRBD1 (6 bases). V gave up 6 bases and J gave up 4 bases, with 16 bases separating them. The germline V gene has CDR1 SNHLY and CDR2 FYNNEI. The CDR3 runs to 14 residues.

This chain joins TRBV19 and TRBJ2-7, with D possibly TRBD1 on 6 matching bases. V was cut by 3 bases and J by 2 bases, with 11 bases left in between. The CDR3 runs to 14 residues. Germline CDR1 reads LNHDA; CDR2 reads SQIVND (reference sequence). CDR3 in amino acids: CASSMTPGAYEQYF. The CDR3 DNA reads as TGTGCCAGTAGTATGACACCAGGGGCCTACGAGCAGTACTTC.

V gene TRBV11-2 combines with J gene TRBJ2-1, with D possibly matching TRBD2 (5 bases). Germline values: CDR1 SGHAT, CDR2 FQNNGV. V gave up 4 bases and J gave up 7 bases, with 23 bases separating them. There are 17 residues in the CDR3. The chain's CDR3 is CASSYPLREHPGNEQFF. CDR3 coding DNA: TGTGCCAGCAGCTACCCCCTAAGGGAGCACCCGGGTAATGAGCAGTTCTTC.

The chain is built from TRBV5-1 and TRBJ2-7; weak D call: TRBD2 (7 bases). This CDR3 spans 15 amino acids. V was cut by 4 bases and J by 5 bases, with 19 bases left in between. Looked up from germline, CDR1 is SGHRS and CDR2 is YFSETQ. CDR3 coding DNA: TGCGCCAGCAGCCCAGAGGAGGGGGGGCAGGACGAGCAGTACTTC. Translation: CASSPEEGGQDEQYF. Looking up the rest from reference TRBV5-1 and TRBJ2-7 gives the full variable domain: KAGVTQTPRYLIKTRGQQVTLSCSPISGHRSVSWYQQTPGQGLQFLFEYFSETQRNKGNFPGRFSGRQFSNSRSEMNVSTLELGDSALYLCASSPEEGGQDEQYFGPGTRLTVT.